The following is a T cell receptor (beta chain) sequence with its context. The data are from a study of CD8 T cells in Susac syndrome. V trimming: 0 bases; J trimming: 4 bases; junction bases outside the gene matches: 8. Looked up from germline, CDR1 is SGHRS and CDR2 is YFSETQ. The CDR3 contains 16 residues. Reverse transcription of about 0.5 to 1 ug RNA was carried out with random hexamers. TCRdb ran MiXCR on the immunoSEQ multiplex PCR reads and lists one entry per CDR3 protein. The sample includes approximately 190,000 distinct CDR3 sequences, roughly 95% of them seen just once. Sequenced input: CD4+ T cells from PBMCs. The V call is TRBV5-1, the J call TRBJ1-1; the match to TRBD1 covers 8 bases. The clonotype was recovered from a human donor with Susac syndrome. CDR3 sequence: CASSLVTGGLGTEAFF. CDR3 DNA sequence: TGCGCCAGCAGCTTGGTTACAGGGGGTCTCGGCACTGAAGCTTTCTTT.